This T cell receptor beta chain comes out of a study of T-cell reconstitution after alpha-beta-depleted transplantation in children. General study findings and limits: The origin of high day-60 TCRbeta diversity in some patients lay in surviving recipient T cells and thymic progenitors.

V dropped 5 bases and J dropped 9 bases, with 14 bases sitting between them. The germline gives CDR1 SEHNR, CDR2 FQNEAQ (reference sequence). The CDR3 sequence is 13 residues long. This clonotype was seen repeatedly, ten times or more. Its matching antigen is unknown. Preparing the TCRbeta library involved the use of unique molecular identifiers. TCRdb re-called the PCR reads through MiXCR, storing one row per CDR3 protein. The data contain almost 500,000 distinct CDR3 sequences, more than 9% of them seen just once; the ten biggest clones take up roughly 2%. The sample in question was PBMCs, obtained before TCRalphabeta/CD19-depleted stem cell transplant. The source of this sequence is a child aged 2-15 years with inherited bone marrow failure, due to receive a stem cell transplant. The chain couples TRBV7-9 to TRBJ2-1, with D unresolved. The CDR3 nucleotides are TGTGCCAGCAGCGCCCCTTCTGCAGCTGAGCAGTTCTTC. Its protein product is CASSAPSAAEQFF.